This is a list of T cell receptor beta chains from one sample in a study of T cells in Graves' hyperthyroidism and ophthalmopathy. In TCRdb, the multiplex PCR reads were re-called with MiXCR into one record per CDR3 protein. Among more than 500,000 distinct CDR3 sequences listed, roughly 14% were seen once. The sample was blood. These receptors all stem from a woman aged 40 to 50 with Graves' ophthalmopathy. Each CDR3 is given with its conserved first and last residue. Fields, in order: CDR3 length, D gene, clone size, V gene, J gene, CDR3 DNA, CDR3 protein. D genes are given only for firm matches. Expanded clones get a size class; other rows say once, few or many, or leave the size out.

length: 15
D: TRBD1
size: few
V: TRBV19
J: TRBJ2-7
DNA: TGTGCCAGTAGTATCGGGACAGGGGGAGCCTACGAGCAGTACTTC
CDR3: CASSIGTGGAYEQYF

length: 16
D: -
size: many
V: TRBV6-1
J: TRBJ1-3
DNA: TGTGCCAGCATCCCCTCGGCGGGGGTCTCTGGAAACACCATATATTTT
CDR3: CASIPSAGVSGNTIYF

length: 16
D: -
size: many
V: TRBV6-1
J: TRBJ2-5
DNA: TGTGCCAGCAGTGAAGCTTCCTTGGGGGGGGCTGGTAGCCAGTACTTC
CDR3: CASSEASLGGAGSQYF

length: 15
D: TRBD2
size: many
V: TRBV9
J: TRBJ2-7
DNA: TGTGCCAGCAGCGCCGGACTAGCGGGAGTCTACGAGCAGTACTTC
CDR3: CASSAGLAGVYEQYF

length: 15
D: TRBD1
size: many
V: TRBV20-1
J: TRBJ1-1
DNA: TGCAGTGCTAGTATCCCGGACAGGGGGCTCACTGAAGCTTTCTTT
CDR3: CSASIPDRGLTEAFF

length: 18
D: TRBD2
size: -
V: TRBV6-1
J: TRBJ2-4
DNA: TGTGCCAGCATCCGAGCCGGACTAGCGGGAGGGCCCGTGAACATTCAGTACTTC
CDR3: CASIRAGLAGGPVNIQYF

length: 15
D: -
size: -
V: TRBV14
J: TRBJ1-1
DNA: TGTGCCAGCAGCCAAGTCGATATACTTAACACTGAAGCTTTCTTT
CDR3: CASSQVDILNTEAFF

length: 15
D: TRBD1
size: many
V: TRBV30
J: TRBJ2-1
DNA: TGTGCCTGGAGCCAGGGACAGGGACTTTTCAATGAGCAGTTCTTC
CDR3: CAWSQGQGLFNEQFF

length: 11
D: -
size: many
V: TRBV29-1
J: TRBJ1-2
DNA: TGCAGCGTTTGGGAGAGTCGGGGCTACACCTTC
CDR3: CSVWESRGYTF

length: 16
D: TRBD1
size: few
V: TRBV11-2
J: TRBJ2-2
DNA: TGTGCCAGCAGCCACCGGACAGGGGAATACACCGGGGAGCTGTTTTTT
CDR3: CASSHRTGEYTGELFF

length: 14
D: -
size: few
V: TRBV28
J: TRBJ2-7
DNA: TGTGCCAGCAGTCCCCTTTCAGCAACCTACGAGCAGTACTTC
CDR3: CASSPLSATYEQYF

length: 14
D: -
size: many
V: TRBV12-3/TRBV12-4
J: TRBJ1-2
DNA: TGTGCCAGCAGCCCCCAGGAAGGCTACTATGGCTACACCTTC
CDR3: CASSPQEGYYGYTF

length: 14
D: -
size: many
V: TRBV7-9
J: TRBJ2-7
DNA: TGTGCCAGCAGTTCGGCTGCCTATGTCCACGAGCAGTACTTC
CDR3: CASSSAAYVHEQYF

length: 16
D: -
size: many
V: TRBV6-5
J: TRBJ1-2
DNA: TGTGCCAGCAGTTACTCGTCCAGGGATAGGAACTATGGCTACACCTTC
CDR3: CASSYSSRDRNYGYTF

length: 15
D: -
size: -
V: TRBV4-1
J: TRBJ1-3
DNA: TGCGCCAGCAGCCCAGCGGGAGAGTGGGGAAACACCATATATTTT
CDR3: CASSPAGEWGNTIYF

length: 15
D: -
size: many
V: TRBV28
J: TRBJ1-2
DNA: TGTCCCGTCCCCTGTGCGGGACAAAGAACCTATGGCTACACCTTC
CDR3: CPVPCAGQRTYGYTF

length: 14
D: -
size: many
V: TRBV29-1
J: TRBJ1-1
DNA: TGCAGCGTTGAAGATCGGGGGGGAGTTGCTGAAGCTTTCTTT
CDR3: CSVEDRGGVAEAFF

length: 17
D: TRBD2
size: many
V: TRBV12-5
J: TRBJ2-3
DNA: TGTGCTAGTGGTTTGGTCCGTAGCGGGACTTGCACAGATACGCAGTATTTT
CDR3: CASGLVRSGTCTDTQYF

length: 16
D: -
size: few
V: TRBV27
J: TRBJ2-7
DNA: TGTGCCAGCAGTCCCGTAGGGGGGCTAAGCTCCTACGAGCAGTACTTC
CDR3: CASSPVGGLSSYEQYF

length: 12
D: TRBD1
size: few
V: TRBV5-6
J: TRBJ2-7
DNA: TGTGCCAGCAGCCACGACAGGGTGGAGCAGTACTTC
CDR3: CASSHDRVEQYF

length: 13
D: -
size: few
V: TRBV6-2/TRBV6-3
J: TRBJ1-1
DNA: TGTGCCACCTCGGATCCTATGAACACTGAAGCTTTCTTT
CDR3: CATSDPMNTEAFF

length: 14
D: TRBD2
size: few
V: TRBV10-3
J: TRBJ2-5
DNA: TGTGCCTCGGGACTAGCGGGAGAGAGGGAGACCCAGTACTTC
CDR3: CASGLAGERETQYF

length: 14
D: -
size: many
V: TRBV12-3/TRBV12-4
J: TRBJ2-4
DNA: TGTGCCAGCAGTTTAAAGGGAGCCAAAAACATTCAGTACTTC
CDR3: CASSLKGAKNIQYF

length: 12
D: -
size: -
V: TRBV15
J: TRBJ1-3
DNA: TGTGCCACCAGCAGAGCTACAGGCCCCATATATTTT
CDR3: CATSRATGPIYF

length: 14
D: -
size: many
V: TRBV12-3/TRBV12-4
J: TRBJ2-5
DNA: TGTGCCAGCAGTTTCGGGCCGATTCAAGAGACCCAGTACTTC
CDR3: CASSFGPIQETQYF

length: 14
D: -
size: many
V: TRBV12-3/TRBV12-4
J: TRBJ2-7
DNA: TGTGCCAGCAGCCGGGGTTTGTTGCCCCACGAGCAGTACTTC
CDR3: CASSRGLLPHEQYF

length: 15
D: TRBD1
size: -
V: TRBV7-3
J: TRBJ1-5
DNA: TGTGCCAGCAGCTTAGAACAGGGGGGTATTCAGCCCCAGCATTTT
CDR3: CASSLEQGGIQPQHF

length: 18
D: -
size: many
V: TRBV6-2/TRBV6-3
J: TRBJ1-5
DNA: TGTGCCAGCACCACTCCTAAGGGAGACAGCCTTAGCAATCAGCCCCAGCATTTT
CDR3: CASTTPKGDSLSNQPQHF

length: 16
D: TRBD2
size: many
V: TRBV30
J: TRBJ2-7
DNA: TGTGCCTGGAGTGTACGCTCGGCTAGCGGGTCCTACGAGCAGTACTTC
CDR3: CAWSVRSASGSYEQYF

length: 15
D: TRBD2
size: many
V: TRBV20-1
J: TRBJ2-5
DNA: TGCAGTGCTAGGCTAGCGGGGATGTACCAAGAGACCCAGTACTTC
CDR3: CSARLAGMYQETQYF

length: 18
D: TRBD2
size: many
V: TRBV5-6
J: TRBJ2-5
DNA: TGTGCCAGCAGCTGGGGGACTAGCGGGAGGGCCAATCGAGAGACCCAGTACTTC
CDR3: CASSWGTSGRANRETQYF

length: 17
D: TRBD2
size: few
V: TRBV12-3/TRBV12-4
J: TRBJ2-1
DNA: TGTGCCAGCAGTTCTGGACTAGCGCGACTTGGGTACAATGAGCAGTTCTTC
CDR3: CASSSGLARLGYNEQFF

length: 15
D: -
size: many
V: TRBV5-8
J: TRBJ1-1
DNA: TGTGCCAGCGGCCCACGGGGGCGCGAGAACACTGAAGCTTTCTTT
CDR3: CASGPRGRENTEAFF

length: 14
D: -
size: few
V: TRBV19
J: TRBJ2-2
DNA: TGTGCCAGTAGTATGTCCCCCAACACCGGGGAGCTGTTTTTT
CDR3: CASSMSPNTGELFF

length: 15
D: -
size: few
V: TRBV18
J: TRBJ2-7
DNA: TGTGCCAGCTCACCAGGATCGGTCTTCTTCTACGAGCAGTACTTC
CDR3: CASSPGSVFFYEQYF

length: 19
D: -
size: many
V: TRBV28
J: TRBJ1-3
DNA: TGTGCCAGCAGTTCATATACCATTAGTTTGGGGCTTCCTGGAAACACCATATATTTT
CDR3: CASSSYTISLGLPGNTIYF

length: 15
D: -
size: many
V: TRBV5-1
J: TRBJ1-6
DNA: TGCGCCAGCAGCTTGGGGGGGACCTATAATTCACCCCTCCACTTT
CDR3: CASSLGGTYNSPLHF

length: 13
D: -
size: few
V: TRBV29-1
J: TRBJ2-5
DNA: TGCAGCGTTGAAGAGTCGGCGAGAGAGACCCAGTACTTC
CDR3: CSVEESARETQYF

length: 15
D: -
size: -
V: TRBV11-2
J: TRBJ2-7
DNA: TGTGCCAGCAGCTTAGATAGCGGACCATCCTACGAGCAGTACTTC
CDR3: CASSLDSGPSYEQYF